This T cell receptor beta chain was profiled in a study of shared clonotypes between healthy human individuals. Some clones are missing from TCRdb's copy, which holds only in-frame ones; the method was immunoSEQ multiplex PCR. The sample lists more than 550,000 clones, roughly 88% occurring once. Only one count was recorded for this clone. Other DNA sequences in this specimen translate into the identical CDR3. There are 15 residues in the CDR3. Germline assignment: CDR1 SGDLS and CDR2 YYNGEE. Trimming left V 2 bases short and J 2 bases short, with 11 bases between. Sequencing input: memory CD8+ T cells from PBMCs. Subset specified: CD45RO+ cells pooled with CCR7-negative TemRA cells. The chain links TRBV9 to TRBJ1-5; possible D gene TRBD1, 6 bases. The source is a young man in good health. Some clones in this sample may be carry-over from other donors' samples. CDR3 residues: CASSVGPGGNQPQHF. The CDR3 region has the DNA TGTGCCAGCAGCGTCGGCCCAGGGGGCAATCAGCCCCAGCATTTT. Looking up the rest from reference TRBV9 and TRBJ1-5 gives the full variable domain: DSGVTQTPKHLITATGQRVTLRCSPRSGDLSVYWYQQSLDQGLQFLIQYYNGEERAKGNILERFSAQQFPDLHSELNLSSLELGDSALYFCASSVGPGGNQPQHFGDGTRLSIL.